The following is a T cell receptor (beta chain) sequence with its context. This sample is drawn from a study of CD8+ T cells in alopecia areata. Study in general: Treated patients were given 5 to 10 mg oral tofacitinib twice daily.

CDR3 length equals 14 residues. The germline V gene encodes CDR1 GTSNPN and CDR2 SVGIG (reference sequence). V was clipped by 2 bases and J by 4 bases; unmatched bases: 6. Following RNA extraction, reverse transcription yielded cDNA that acted as the sequencing template. TCRdb keeps only in-frame clones here, not all; method: immunoSEQ multiplex PCR. The data contain roughly 140,000 clones, approximately 49% of them singletons. This material consisted of CD4+ T cells sorted from blood, taken at week 0. The chain links TRBV30 to TRBJ1-2; 8 bases fit TRBD1. The clonotype comes from a human donor with alopecia areata. DNA of the CDR3: TGTGCCTGGAGTCTCCTTGGACAGGGCTATGGCTACACCTTC. Translating it yields CAWSLLGQGYGYTF.